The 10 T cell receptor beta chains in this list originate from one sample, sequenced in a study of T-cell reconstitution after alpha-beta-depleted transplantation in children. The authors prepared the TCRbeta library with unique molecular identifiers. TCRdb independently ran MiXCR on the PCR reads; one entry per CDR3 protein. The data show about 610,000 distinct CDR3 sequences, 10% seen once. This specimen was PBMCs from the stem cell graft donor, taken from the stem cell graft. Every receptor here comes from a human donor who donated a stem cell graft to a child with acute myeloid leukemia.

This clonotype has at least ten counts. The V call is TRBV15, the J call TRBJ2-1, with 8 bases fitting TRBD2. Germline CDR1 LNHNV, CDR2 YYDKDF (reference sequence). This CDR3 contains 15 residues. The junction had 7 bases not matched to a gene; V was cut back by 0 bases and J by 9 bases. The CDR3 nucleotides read TGTGCCACCAGCAGAGAGACGGGAGGGGTTATTGAGCAGTTCTTC. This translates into CATSRETGGVIEQFF.

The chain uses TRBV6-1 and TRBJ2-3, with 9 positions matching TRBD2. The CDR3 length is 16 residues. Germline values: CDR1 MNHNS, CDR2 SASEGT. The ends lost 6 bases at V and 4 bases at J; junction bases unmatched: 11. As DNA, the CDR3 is TGTGCCAGCAGCCCCGGAGGTCGACTAGCGGCAGATACGCAGTATTTT. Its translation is CASSPGGRLAADTQYF.

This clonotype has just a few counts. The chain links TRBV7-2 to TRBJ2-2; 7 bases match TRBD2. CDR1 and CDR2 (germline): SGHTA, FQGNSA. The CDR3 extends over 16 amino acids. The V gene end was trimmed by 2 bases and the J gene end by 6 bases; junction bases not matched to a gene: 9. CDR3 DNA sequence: TGTGCCAGCAGCTTAAGCGGGGCGCGGAGGTCCGGGGAGCTGTTTTTT. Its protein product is CASSLSGARRSGELFF.

DNA of the CDR3: TGTGCCAGCAGCTTAGCGCAGGGAGAGGCTGAAGCTTTCTTT. Its protein is CASSLAQGEAEAFF. V gene TRBV7-8 combines with J gene TRBJ1-1; weak D call: TRBD1 (5 bases). V was trimmed by 0 bases and J by 6 bases, leaving 11 bases between them. CDR1 is SGHVS and CDR2 is FQNEAQ in the germline V gene. This CDR3 contains 14 residues.

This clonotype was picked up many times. This CDR3 reads CASSEIGVGETQYF. The DNA of the CDR3 is TGTGCCAGCAGTGAAATAGGTGTGGGAGAGACCCAGTACTTC. This chain joins TRBV27 and TRBJ2-5, with no clear D. Germline CDR1 and CDR2: MNHEY and SMNVEV (reference sequence). The CDR3 spans 14 residues. Trimming took off 5 bases at V and 4 bases at J, with 14 bases between the two ends.

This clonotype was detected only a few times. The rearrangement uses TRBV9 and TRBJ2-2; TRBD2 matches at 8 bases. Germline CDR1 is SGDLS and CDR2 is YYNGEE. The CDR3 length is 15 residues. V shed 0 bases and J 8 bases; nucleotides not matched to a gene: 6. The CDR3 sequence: CASSVGLAGGGELFF. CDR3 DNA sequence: TGTGCCAGCAGCGTAGGGCTCGCGGGAGGAGGGGAGCTGTTTTTT.

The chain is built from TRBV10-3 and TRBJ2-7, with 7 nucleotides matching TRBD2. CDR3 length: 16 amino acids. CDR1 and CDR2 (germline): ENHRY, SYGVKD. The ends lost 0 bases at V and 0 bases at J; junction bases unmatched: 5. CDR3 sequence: CAISESGRGSSYEQYF. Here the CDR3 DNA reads TGTGCCATCAGTGAGTCGGGGCGGGGGAGCTCCTACGAGCAGTACTTC.

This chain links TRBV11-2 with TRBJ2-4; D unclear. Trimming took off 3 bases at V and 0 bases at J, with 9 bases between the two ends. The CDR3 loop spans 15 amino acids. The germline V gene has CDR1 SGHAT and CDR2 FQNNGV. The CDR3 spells CASSLDARAKNIQYF. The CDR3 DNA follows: TGTGCCAGCAGCTTGGACGCGCGAGCCAAAAACATTCAGTACTTC.

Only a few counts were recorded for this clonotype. CDR3 protein: CAISVSPSGSTDTQYF. In DNA form, the CDR3 reads TGTGCCATCAGTGTCTCCCCTAGCGGGAGCACAGATACGCAGTATTTT. The chain links TRBV10-3 to TRBJ2-3; TRBD2 aligns across 8 bases. The trim removed 4 bases at V and 0 bases at J, leaving 6 bases unmatched. CDR3 length: 16 residues. In germline, CDR1 is ENHRY, CDR2 SYGVKD.

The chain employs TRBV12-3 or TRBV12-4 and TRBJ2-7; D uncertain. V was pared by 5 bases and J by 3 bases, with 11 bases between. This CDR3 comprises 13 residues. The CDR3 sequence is CASSIETGYEQYF. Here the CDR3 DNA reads TGTGCCAGCAGTATAGAGACTGGCTACGAGCAGTACTTC.